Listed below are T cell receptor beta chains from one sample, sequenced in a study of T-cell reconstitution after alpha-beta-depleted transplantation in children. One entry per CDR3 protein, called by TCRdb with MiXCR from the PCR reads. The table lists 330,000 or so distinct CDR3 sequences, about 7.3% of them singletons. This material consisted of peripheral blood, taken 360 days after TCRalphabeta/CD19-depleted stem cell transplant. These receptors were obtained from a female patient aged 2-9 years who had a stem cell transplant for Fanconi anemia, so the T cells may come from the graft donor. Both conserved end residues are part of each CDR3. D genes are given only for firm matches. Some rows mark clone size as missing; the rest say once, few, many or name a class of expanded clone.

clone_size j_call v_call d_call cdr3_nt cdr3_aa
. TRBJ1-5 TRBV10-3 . TGTGCCATCAGGCGAGATGGCAATCAGCCCCAGCATTTT CAIRRDGNQPQHF
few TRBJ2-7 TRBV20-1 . TGCAGTGCTAGAGATATACCCGAGCAGTACTTC CSARDIPEQYF
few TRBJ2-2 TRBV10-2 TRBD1 TGCGCCAGCAGTCTCACCGGGACAGGGGGCTCCGGGGAGCTGTTTTTT CASSLTGTGGSGELFF
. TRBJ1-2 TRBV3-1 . TGTGCCAGCAGCCAAGATAGGTCAGGGAGAGGTTCGGAGGGCTACACCTTC CASSQDRSGRGSEGYTF
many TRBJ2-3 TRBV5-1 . TGCGCCAGCAGTGGAGGGATTAGCACAGATACGCAGTATTTT CASSGGISTDTQYF
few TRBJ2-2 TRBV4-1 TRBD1 TGCGCCAGCAGCCTCCGTATGGGGACAGGGTTTACCGGGGAGCTGTTTTTT CASSLRMGTGFTGELFF
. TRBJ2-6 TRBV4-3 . TGCGCCAGCAGCCAAGAATGGGCCTCTGGGGCCAACGTCCTGACTTTC CASSQEWASGANVLTF
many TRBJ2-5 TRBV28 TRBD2 TGTGCCAGCAGTTTGGCCGGGGGGGGCTATTTGGAGACCCAGTACTTC CASSLAGGGYLETQYF
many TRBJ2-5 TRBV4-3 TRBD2 TGCGCCAGCAGCCAAGAATATGGCGGGGGGTGGGAGACCCAGTACTTC CASSQEYGGGWETQYF
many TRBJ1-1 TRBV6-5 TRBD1 TGTGCCAGCAGTTACTCTTCAGGGGGCACTGAAGCTTTCTTT CASSYSSGGTEAFF
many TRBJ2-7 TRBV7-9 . TGTGCCAGCTCTGAGCACGGGGACCCCTCCTACGAGCAGTACTTC CASSEHGDPSYEQYF
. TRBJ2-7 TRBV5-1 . TGCGCCAGCAGCCCGCGACAGGACTCCTACGAGCAGTACTTC CASSPRQDSYEQYF
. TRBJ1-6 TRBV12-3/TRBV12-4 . TGTGCCAGCAGTCGAGCCTCTCGCCCCTCACCCCTCCACTTT CASSRASRPSPLHF
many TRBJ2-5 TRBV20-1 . TGCAGTGCCACCTCTCCGGGACGACAACAAGAGACCCAGTACTTC CSATSPGRQQETQYF
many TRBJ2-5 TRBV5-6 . TGTGCCAGCAGCAGCGACGAAGAGACCCAGTACTTC CASSSDEETQYF
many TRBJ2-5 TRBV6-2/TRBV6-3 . TGTGCCAGCAGTTCACAACCACTAGTGGGAGAGACCCAGTACTTC CASSSQPLVGETQYF
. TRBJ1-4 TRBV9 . TGTGCCAGCAGCGTAGAACAGGAGGGGAAACTGTTTTTT CASSVEQEGKLFF
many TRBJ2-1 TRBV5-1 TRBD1 TGCGCCAGCAGCTTGGGCCCCGGACAGGGCAATGAGCAGTTCTTC CASSLGPGQGNEQFF
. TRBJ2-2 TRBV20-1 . TGCAGTGCTAGAGACGGGGGGAACACCGGGGAGCTGTTTTTT CSARDGGNTGELFF
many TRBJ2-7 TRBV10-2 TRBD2 TGCGCCAGCAGTGAGAACAGGGGGACTAGCGGCTCCTACGAGCAGTACTTC CASSENRGTSGSYEQYF
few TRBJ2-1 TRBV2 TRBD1 TGTGCCAGCAGTGAATGGGCAGGGGGCTCAAACTACAATGAGCAGTTCTTC CASSEWAGGSNYNEQFF
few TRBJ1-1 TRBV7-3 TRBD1 TGTGCCAGCAGCTTCTCAGGGGGTCAAATGAACACTGAAGCTTTCTTT CASSFSGGQMNTEAFF
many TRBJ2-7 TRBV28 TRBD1 TGTGCCAGCAGTCCAGCGGGACAGGGGACCTACGAGCAGTACTTC CASSPAGQGTYEQYF
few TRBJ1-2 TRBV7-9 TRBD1 TGTGCCAGCAGCTTAAGCACAGGGGGAAATGGCTACACCTTC CASSLSTGGNGYTF
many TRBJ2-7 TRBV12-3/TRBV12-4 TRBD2 TGTGCCAGCAGTTTAAGGCTAGCGGGAGGGCCAGGGGCCTACGAGCAGTACTTC CASSLRLAGGPGAYEQYF
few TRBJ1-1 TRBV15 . TGTGCCACCAGCAGGGACAGAACAAACACTGAAGCTTTCTTT CATSRDRTNTEAFF
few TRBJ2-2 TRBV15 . TGTGCCACCAGCAGAGTGGACGGGGAGCTGTTTTTT CATSRVDGELFF
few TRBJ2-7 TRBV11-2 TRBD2 TGTGCCAGCAGCGTTTATAGCGGGAGCTCTTACGACGAGCAGTACTTC CASSVYSGSSYDEQYF
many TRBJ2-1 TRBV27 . TGTGCCAGCAAGGCCGGGTACTACAATGAGCAGTTCTTC CASKAGYYNEQFF
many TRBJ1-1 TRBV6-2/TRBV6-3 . TGTGCCAGCAAGGGCCGGAGGCACACTGAAGCTTTCTTT CASKGRRHTEAFF
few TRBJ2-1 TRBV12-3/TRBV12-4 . TGTGCCAGCAGTTTAGTTTTACGGGGAATAAAAGGGGCTTACAATGAGCAGTTCTTC CASSLVLRGIKGAYNEQFF
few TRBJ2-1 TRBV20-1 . TGCAGTGCTAGTACCTTGGGCCCTATGAGGAATGAGCAGTTCTTC CSASTLGPMRNEQFF
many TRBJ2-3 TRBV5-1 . TGCGCCAGCAGAGGAGACAGGACAGATACGCAGTATTTT CASRGDRTDTQYF
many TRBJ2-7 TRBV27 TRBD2 TGTGCCACCGGGACTAGCCGGATATACGAGCAGTACTTC CATGTSRIYEQYF
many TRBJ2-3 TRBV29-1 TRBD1 TGCAGCGTTCAAGGATACGGGACAGTTAGCACAGATACGCAGTATTTT CSVQGYGTVSTDTQYF
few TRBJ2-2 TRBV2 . TGTGCCAGCAGTGGATTCCTCGGGGAGCTGTTTTTT CASSGFLGELFF
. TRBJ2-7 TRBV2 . TGTGCCAGCAGCGACTTCTACGAGCAGTACTTC CASSDFYEQYF
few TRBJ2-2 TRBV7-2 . TGTGCCAGCAGCTTAGGAAGGTTGGCCGGGGAGCTGTTTTTT CASSLGRLAGELFF
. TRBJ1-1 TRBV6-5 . TGTGCCAGCAGTTACTTTGGGGGTCGGAGCACTGAAGCTTTCTTT CASSYFGGRSTEAFF
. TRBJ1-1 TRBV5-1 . TGCGCCAGTTCCGAACAGTCCCCTCGGAACACTGAAGCTTTCTTT CASSEQSPRNTEAFF
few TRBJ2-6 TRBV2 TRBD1 TGTGCCAGCAGAAAGGACAGGGTAATCTCTGGGGCCAACGTCCTGACTTTC CASRKDRVISGANVLTF
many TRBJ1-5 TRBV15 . TGTGCCACCAGCAGGGTCAGGGACCGGCACAATCAGCCCCAGCATTTT CATSRVRDRHNQPQHF
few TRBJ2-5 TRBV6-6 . TGTGCCAGCAGTTACGCCGGGATGGAGACCCAGTACTTC CASSYAGMETQYF
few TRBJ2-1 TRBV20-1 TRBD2 TGCGCGGGGCCGGGGGGGAATGAGCAGTTCTTC CAGPGGNEQFF
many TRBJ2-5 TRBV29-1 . TGCAGCGGGGAAGAAGAGACCCAGTACTTC CSGEEETQYF
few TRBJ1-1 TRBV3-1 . TGTGCCAGCAGCCCCTTGGGCCCGGAGACTGAAGCTTTCTTT CASSPLGPETEAFF
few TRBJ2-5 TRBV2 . TGTGCCAGCAGTGGAGTCAATTCTGGGGGGGAGACCCAGTACTTC CASSGVNSGGETQYF
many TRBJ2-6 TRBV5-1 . TGCGCCAGCAGCTCACAGGGCTCTGGGGCCAACGTCCTGACTTTC CASSSQGSGANVLTF
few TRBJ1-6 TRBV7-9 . TGTGCCAGCAGCCGCAACTATAATTCACCCCTCCACTTT CASSRNYNSPLHF